This paragraph reports one T cell receptor (beta chain). The repertoire was sequenced with immunoSEQ multiplex PCR; TCRdb's copy has only in-frame clones and lacks some. The repertoire consists of 2 million to 2.5 million clones, with more than 85% occurring once and the leading ten covering more than 1.5%. Selected positively for CCR7 and CD45RO-negative, naive CD8 cells excluded terminally differentiated effector memory CD45RA+ cells. These data originate in a study of shared clonotypes between healthy human individuals. The CDR3 has 15 amino acids. CDR1 and CDR2 from the germline V gene are SGHAT and FQNNGV. Trimming removed 5 bases at V and 0 bases at J, with 11 bases between.

The source of this sequence is a man between 18 and 35 years old in good health. Some clones in this sample may be carry-over from other donors' samples. Sequenced: naive CD8+ T cells from PBMCs. The chain combines TRBV11-2 with TRBJ2-1; D is unresolved. Here the CDR3 reads CASSPSVGSYNEQFF. CDR3 nucleotides: TGTGCCAGCAGCCCTTCGGTGGGCTCCTACAATGAGCAGTTCTTC.